This T cell receptor beta chain was identified in a study of CD8 T cells in ankylosing spondylitis. The CDR3 extends over 21 amino acids. Germline CDR1 is LGHDT and CDR2 is YNNKEL (reference sequence). With 2 bases removed from V and 0 bases from J, the gap between germline ends came to 27 bases. This clonotype was counted ten times or more. What it binds is unknown. Study-level findings and limits: Ankylosing spondylitis blood appeared to carry a characteristic TCR beta motif of several highly homologous variants.

A single record per CDR3 protein comes from TCRdb applying MiXCR to the 5' RACE reads. Among about 150,000 distinct CDR3 sequences listed, approximately 10% were seen once. The chain recombines TRBV3-1 with TRBJ2-3; D may be TRBD1 (6 bases). The receptor comes from a female donor with ankylosing spondylitis or in good health (not recorded which). What was sequenced was blood, either unsorted or a sorted T cell fraction (not recorded which). The CDR3 bases are TGTGCCAGCAGCCAACTCCACCCCGGATGGTTGGGGGCACCTAGCACAGATACGCAGTATTTT. It translates to CASSQLHPGWLGAPSTDTQYF.